Listed below are T cell receptor beta chains from one sample, sequenced in a study of control samples from healthy donors and cancer patients. Here immunoSEQ multiplex PCR was the method, and the copy in TCRdb shows in-frame clones only, minus some. The repertoire has roughly 220,000 clones, over 90% of them found once; the top ten carry approximately 1.4%. The specimen sequenced was blood. The receptors here all came from a man aged 50 or older in good health. CDR3s leave out the opening cysteine and the closing phenylalanine or tryptophan. The order of the fields is V gene, CDR3 protein.

>TRBV27
ASSSIRGAGNEQF
>TRBV6-5
ASSSGITGELF
>TRBV28
ASSGGGAGANVLT
>TRBV11-3
ASSLRKQGSRETQY
>TRBV6-5
ASSQTGRPGNTIY
>TRBV11-2
ASSLDLGDSYEQY
>TRBV5-8
ASSLLLAKETQY
>TRBV20-1
SASTSKAGKGPGYGYT
>TRBV18
ASSGQLNTEAF
>TRBV19
ASSNRPPELY
>TRBV5-1
ASSLFYGQETQY
>TRBV27
ASSRRGMEKLF
>TRBV7-9
ASSLNQGTPEAF
>TRBV5-4
ASSLGSREANEKLF
>TRBV19
ASSQGMGNQPQH
>TRBV5-1
ASSAVVGAETQY
>TRBV7-2
ASSGRDRVVGELF
>TRBV5-4
ASSPGLAGGEDTQY
>TRBV6-6
ASSYSSTEGKKY
>TRBV6-1
ASSDGSYRYT
>TRBV10-3
AISEVARGTDTQY
>TRBV6-1
ASSEGMGEQY
>TRBV2
ASSGTRGANYGYT
>TRBV10-1
ASSPGQSYEQY
>TRBV6-2/TRBV6-3
ASSYSTGGANTEAF
>TRBV5-4
ASSRRGDRTSEQY
>TRBV5-1
ASSRDPLGAEAF
>TRBV29-1
SVQRGFQETQY
>TRBV6-2/TRBV6-3
ASSPIAGGRVRELF
>TRBV5-4
ASSSVQGTDTQY
>TRBV7-6
ASSSLAGAGGTGELF
>TRBV27
ASSPAGGLGQPQH
>TRBV12-3/TRBV12-4
ASSRRDGYGYT
>TRBV28
ASSSRSGPMNTEAF
>TRBV5-1
ASSATPAESGYGYT
>TRBV7-3
ASSFDGGKGETQY
>TRBV14
ASSPGTFPSYNEQF
>TRBV19
ASSILDSNQPQH
>TRBV4-1
ASSQEEGRPQH
>TRBV3-1/TRBV3-2
ASSARANQPQH
>TRBV5-6
ASSLAPSHGYGYT
>TRBV28
ASIRESGTANEKLF
>TRBV5-4
ASSFGYRGGNEQF
>TRBV6-1
ASSEDRGPDTQY
>TRBV27
ASSALAGANYNEQF
>TRBV6-5
ASSYRGGSNQPQH
>TRBV19
ASRRWTVPDQPQH
>TRBV7-2
ASSGTLTGGTGELF
>TRBV5-4
ASSLQGLEQETQY
>TRBV2
ASSDDVNTEAF